Listed below are T cell receptor beta chains from one sample, sequenced in a study of T cell responses to AZD1222 COVID-19 vaccine. Clones were read by immunoSEQ multiplex PCR, and TCRdb kept only the in-frame ones, dropping some. The sample includes 140,000 to 150,000 clones, roughly 80% of them seen just once. The sequenced sample was peripheral blood, obtained on day 0 of MenACWY control vaccination. The receptors originated from an adult in good health. Both conserved end residues are trimmed from each CDR3. A D gene is named only where the DNA matches it firmly. Size values are once, few and many counts, or a class for expanded clones, and some rows have none.

TRBJ2-3 | . | TRBV5-4 | TRBD1 | ASSSGQASTDTQY
TRBJ1-1 | few | TRBV19 | TRBD1 | ASTSRDRGVTEAF
TRBJ1-6 | . | TRBV3-1/TRBV3-2 | . | ASNYAGVVNSPLH
TRBJ2-5 | few | TRBV28 | . | ASSRHYVQETQY
TRBJ1-1 | . | TRBV7-9 | TRBD1 | ASSPQVTGRIESTEAF
TRBJ1-5 | few | TRBV5-1 | TRBD1 | ASSLAGQDNQPQH
TRBJ1-2 | . | TRBV4-1 | . | ASSPDRAEGNFYGYT
TRBJ2-1 | once | TRBV27 | TRBD1 | ASSLFSGTGPYNEQF
TRBJ2-5 | once | TRBV5-1 | . | ASSVDRPETQY
TRBJ1-6 | . | TRBV5-1 | TRBD1 | ASSLVGQYNSPLH
TRBJ2-7 | . | TRBV10-1 | . | ASSESGSYEQY
TRBJ1-6 | . | TRBV7-9 | . | ASSITGNSPLH
TRBJ1-4 | . | TRBV10-2 | . | ASSTSREKLF
TRBJ1-4 | . | TRBV6-5 | . | ASSYDGQSNEKLF
TRBJ2-6 | . | TRBV19 | TRBD1 | ASSRGQGVAGANVLT
TRBJ2-2 | once | TRBV28 | TRBD1 | ASSLVQGAAGELF
TRBJ1-2 | few | TRBV6-1 | TRBD1 | ASSERGQRDGYT
TRBJ2-1 | once | TRBV5-1 | TRBD2 | ASSLGRGGVEQF
TRBJ2-1 | . | TRBV10-3 | TRBD2 | AILAGASYNEQF
TRBJ2-1 | . | TRBV6-5 | . | ASSYSASVDNEQF
TRBJ1-3 | . | TRBV6-5 | . | ASSYSARGDTIY
TRBJ1-1 | . | TRBV21-1 | . | ASTIKGEAF
TRBJ2-6 | . | TRBV5-8 | . | ASSVLYGANVLT
TRBJ1-5 | . | TRBV7-9 | . | ASSKTVGQPQH
TRBJ2-7 | . | TRBV2 | . | ASSEFSRDEQY
TRBJ1-6 | . | TRBV15 | TRBD1 | ATSRDRDSINSPLH
TRBJ2-3 | . | TRBV18 | TRBD1 | ASSPSLDRVGTDTQY
TRBJ1-2 | . | TRBV6-5 | . | ASSSVQGSYYGYT
TRBJ1-4 | . | TRBV5-8 | TRBD1 | ASSEREGAKTNEKLF
TRBJ1-5 | . | TRBV6-5 | . | ASKAQEGNQPQH
TRBJ1-3 | few | TRBV3-1/TRBV3-2 | . | ASSPFRQDSGNTIY
TRBJ2-5 | . | TRBV4-2 | TRBD2 | ASSQSLAGLGGTQY
TRBJ2-4 | . | TRBV7-8 | . | ASSLGGVEYKNIQY
TRBJ1-2 | few | TRBV28 | . | ASQGTPNYGYT
TRBJ1-3 | few | TRBV7-5 | . | ARSFPATGNTIY